This TCR beta chain was found in a study of T cells in Graves' hyperthyroidism and ophthalmopathy. RNA transcripts gave rise to amplified TCR beta CDR3 regions. The TCR CDR3 was amplified in a first-round RT-PCR using the HTBI primer set. TCRdb used MiXCR to reprocess the multiplex PCR reads, holding one entry per CDR3 protein. This table holds over 350,000 distinct CDR3 sequences, 11% to 15% found once. Sequenced: blood. The source is a man between 45 and 60 years old with Graves' ophthalmopathy.

CDR3 sequence: CASSLGPLLSNQPQHF. DNA for the CDR3: TGTGCCAGTAGCCTGGGACCGCTCCTTAGCAATCAGCCCCAGCATTTT. The chain links TRBV19 to TRBJ1-5; D perhaps matches TRBD1 (5 bases). CDR1 is LNHDA and CDR2 is SQIVND in the germline V gene (reference sequence). Trimming removed 6 bases at V and 0 bases at J, with 15 bases between. The CDR3 extends over 16 amino acids. The entire variable domain, with the rest obtained from reference TRBV19 and TRBJ1-5, is as follows: DGGITQSPKYLFRKEGQNVTLSCEQNLNHDAMYWYRQDPGQGLRLIYYSQIVNDFQKGDIAEGYSVSREKKESFPLTVTSAQKNPTAFYLCASSLGPLLSNQPQHFGDGTRLSIL.